These 8 T cell receptor beta chains came from one sample sequenced in a study of T cells in tumors after PD-1 blockade. TCRdb's table, derived via immunoSEQ multiplex PCR, lists solely in-frame clones and lacks some. The sample carries 30,000 to 40,000 clones, around 80% recorded once. Here the sequenced sample was PBMCs, taken before anti-PD-1 treatment. These receptors all stem from a human donor with basal cell carcinoma.

This clone showed up just once. This sequence joins TRBV5-1 and TRBJ1-1; possibly TRBD1 for D (5 bases). The CDR3 extends over 13 amino acids. Germline V CDR1 and CDR2: SGHRS, YFSETQ. Trimming removed 4 bases from V and 10 bases from J, with 17 bases in between. Here the CDR3 DNA reads TGCGCCAGCAGCACGGAGGGACGGCAGACAGCTTTCTTT. Translating it yields CASSTEGRQTAFF.

J is TRBJ2-1 and V is TRBV28; no reliable D call. V was shortened by 2 bases and J by 3 bases, with 8 bases between the two germline ends. Germline V gives CDR1 MDHEN, CDR2 SYDVKM. CDR3 length: 14 amino acids. For the CDR3, the DNA is TGTGCCAGCAGTTTAGTTAGGAGCTACAATGAGCAGTTCTTC. Translating gives CASSLVRSYNEQFF.

The gene calls are TRBV28 and TRBJ1-1; D remains ambiguous. The CDR3 totals 11 residues. Germline CDR1 is MDHEN and CDR2 is SYDVKM. Deletions cut 9 bases from V and 4 bases from J, with 9 bases between. Here the CDR3 DNA reads TGTGCCAGTTCTTCGATCACTGAAGCTTTCTTT. Translated: CASSSITEAFF. Using reference TRBV28 and TRBJ1-1 for the parts outside the CDR3, the full variable domain is DVKVTQSSRYLVKRTGEKVFLECVQDMDHENMFWYRQDPGLGLRLIYFSYDVKMKEKGDIPEGYSVSREKKERFSLILESASTNQTSMYLCASSSITEAFFGQGTRLTVV.

The chain uses TRBV27 and TRBJ1-2; no clear D gene. The CDR3 totals 14 residues. Germline lookup yields CDR1 MNHEY and CDR2 SMNVEV (reference sequence). Trimming took off 3 bases at V and 5 bases at J, with 13 bases between the two ends. DNA for the CDR3: TGTGCCAGCAGTTTCTCCGGCCGGCCTTATGGCTACACCTTC. Its translation: CASSFSGRPYGYTF.

In its sample, this clone was seen a few times. The rearrangement links TRBV5-1 to TRBJ2-7, with 11 positions matching TRBD1. V lost 4 bases, J lost 5 bases, and 8 bases stayed unmatched. The CDR3 is made up of 15 amino acids. Per germline, CDR1 SGHRS and CDR2 YFSETQ. CDR3 region: CASSARDRGFHEQYF. The CDR3 DNA follows: TGCGCCAGCAGCGCCCGGGACAGGGGGTTCCACGAGCAGTACTTC.

This clone was seen a few times. The chain uses TRBV24-1 and TRBJ2-1; 7 nucleotides agree with TRBD2. J was trimmed by 0 bases and V by 4 bases; bases with no gene match: 17. The germline V gene has CDR1 KGHDR and CDR2 SFDVKD. This CDR3 contains 20 residues. CDR3: CATSEATSFSIHGSYNEQFF. CDR3 bases: TGTGCCACCAGTGAGGCGACTAGCTTTTCGATACATGGCTCCTACAATGAGCAGTTCTTC.

This sequence joins TRBV19 and TRBJ1-6; no definite D call. Germline V gives CDR1 LNHDA, CDR2 SQIVND (reference sequence). This CDR3 comprises 14 residues. V gave up 8 bases and J gave up 7 bases, with 15 bases separating them. The CDR3 DNA sequence: TGTGCCAGTGTTGCCCGAGAAAGGAATTCACCCCTCCACTTT. Its protein is CASVARERNSPLHF.

This chain uses TRBV6-1 with TRBJ2-7, with a weak D call TRBD2 (5 bases). This CDR3 contains 12 residues. Trimming cost V 2 bases and J 7 bases, with 9 bases left between them. In germline, CDR1 is MNHNS, CDR2 SASEGT. The CDR3 coding sequence is TGTGCCAGCAGTGAAATACCGGGAGAGCAGTACTTC. Encoded protein: CASSEIPGEQYF.